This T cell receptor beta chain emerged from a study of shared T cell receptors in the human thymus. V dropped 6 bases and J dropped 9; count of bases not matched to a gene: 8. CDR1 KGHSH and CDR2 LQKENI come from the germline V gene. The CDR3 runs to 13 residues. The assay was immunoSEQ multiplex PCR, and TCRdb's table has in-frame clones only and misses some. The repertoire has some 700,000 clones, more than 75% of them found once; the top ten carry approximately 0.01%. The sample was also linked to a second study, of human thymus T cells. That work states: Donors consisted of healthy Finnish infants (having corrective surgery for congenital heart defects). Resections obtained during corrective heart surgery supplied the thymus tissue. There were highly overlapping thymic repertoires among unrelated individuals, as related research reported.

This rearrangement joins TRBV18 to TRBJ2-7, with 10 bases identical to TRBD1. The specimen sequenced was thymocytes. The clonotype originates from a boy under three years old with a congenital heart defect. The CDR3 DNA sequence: TGTGCCAGCTCGCGCGGGGACAGGGGAAGGCAGTACTTC. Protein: CASSRGDRGRQYF.